Shown below are 3 T cell receptor beta chains from a single sample sequenced in a study of T cells after yellow fever vaccination (dated 2019 in TCRdb). Libraries were prepared through 5' RACE. TCRdb records Illumina NovaSeq 6000 as the sequencer. The public reads were quality trimmed at Q25 with fastp and then assembled into clones with MiXCR by TCRdb, keeping productive beta chains. Rows are unified per CDR3 protein, each entry keeping the most common DNA and genes. Across this sample there are some 340,000 distinct CDR3 sequences, with roughly 10% seen only once. 2.5% to 4% of the sample is taken by the ten largest. Taken with the paper, the label for treatment or condition translates to: live attenuated yellow fever vaccine strain. The material was CD4+ T cells sorted from PBMCs, obtained 45 days after the yellow fever booster vaccination. These receptors came from a man younger than 30 who received the YFV17D yellow fever vaccine.

On this clonotype itself: A read error may produce the germline difference seen at one junction end. The chain is built from TRBV7-6 and TRBJ1-5; D is possibly TRBD1 (5 bases). CDR3 length: 16 amino acids. Germline loops: CDR1 SGHVS, CDR2 FNYEAQ. CDR3 protein: CAGSLEAGKRVQPQHF. CDR3 coding DNA: TGTGCCGGCAGCTTAGAGGCAGGGAAGAGGGTCCAGCCCCAGCATTTT.

The sample holds a few counts of this clonotype. The chain recombines TRBV15 with TRBJ2-1; D may match TRBD1 or TRBD2 (7 bases each). Trimming cost V 5 bases and J 3 bases, with 14 bases left between them. This CDR3 has 15 amino acids. Germline values: CDR1 LNHNV, CDR2 YYDKDF (reference sequence). The CDR3 here is CATSGLRGGYNEQFF. Here the CDR3 DNA reads TGTGCCACCAGCGGCCTCAGGGGGGGCTACAATGAGCAGTTCTTC.

This clonotype is a singleton in its sample. The junction differs from germline at one of its ends, possibly a read error. J is TRBJ1-1 and V is TRBV13, with TRBD1 as a possible D gene (6 bases). Germline V gene data show CDR1 as PRHDT and CDR2 as FYEKMQ (reference sequence). There are 15 residues in the CDR3. CDR3 DNA sequence: TGTGCCAGCAGTCAACCCCGGGGGGGGGGCACTGAAGCCTTCTTT. It codes for CASSQPRGGGTEAFF. Variable domain in full (rest from reference TRBV13 and TRBJ1-1): AAGVIQSPRHLIKEKRETATLKCYPIPRHDTVYWYQQGPGQDPQFLISFYEKMQSDKGSIPDRFSAQQFSDYHSELNMSSLELGDSALYFCASSQPRGGGTEAFFGQGTRLTVV.